One sample yielded the 3 T cell receptor beta chains listed below, sequenced in a study of response to subunit inactivated influenza vaccine listed by TCRdb under 2018. The library was prepared using RT-PCR. These reads were obtained on an Illumina HiSeq 2500. TCRdb redid the processing of the public reads, applying fastp at Q25 and MiXCR, and retained in-frame beta chains. Duplicate CDR3 protein sequences are folded into a single record with the most common DNA and genes. The sample profile shows roughly 700,000 distinct CDR3 sequences; about 15% of them were found once. The ten largest clones capture around 7% of the sample. The specimen comprised PBMCs from blood, sampled roughly 15 days before vaccination. The receptors derive from a man aged 50-60 years who received an inactivated influenza vaccine. Donor details come from another sample of the same person, matched by shared clones.

The chain couples TRBV11-2 to TRBJ2-7, with TRBD1 matching 8 bases. This CDR3 comprises 15 residues. CDR1 and CDR2 from the germline V gene are SGHAT and FQNNGV. V gave up 5 bases and J gave up 0 bases; unmatched junction bases: 6. The CDR3 here is CASSIWDRPSYEQYF. The CDR3 region has the DNA TGTGCCAGCAGCATCTGGGACAGGCCCTCCTACGAGCAGTACTTC.

This clonotype showed up just a few times. This rearrangement joins TRBV6-2 or TRBV6-3 to TRBJ2-2; possible D gene TRBD1, 6 bases. The germline V gene has CDR1 MNHEY and CDR2 SVGEGT. V was cut by 3 bases and J by 4 bases, with 15 bases left in between. CDR3 length equals 16 residues. The CDR3 is CASSYPLKGVTGELFF. The CDR3 DNA is TGTGCCAGCAGTTATCCTCTGAAGGGGGTCACCGGGGAGCTGTTTTTT.

The V gene is TRBV20-1, the J gene TRBJ1-5; a possible D gene is TRBD1 (6 bases). This CDR3 is built from 13 residues. The V gene's germline CDR1 is DFQATT and CDR2 SNEGSKA (reference sequence). Trimming took off 1 base at V and 7 bases at J, with 11 bases between the two ends. CDR3 loop: CSARAEGGQPQHF. DNA for the CDR3: TGCAGTGCTAGAGCTGAGGGGGGGCAGCCCCAGCATTTT.